This paragraph covers one T cell receptor beta chain sequence. These data belong to a study of OX40 agonist ivuxolimab in advanced cancers. CDR1 KGHSH and CDR2 LQKENI come from the germline V gene. V was pared by 2 bases and J by 0 bases, with 7 bases between. The CDR3 contains 14 residues. The data were produced by immunoSEQ multiplex PCR, yet TCRdb's version contains in-frame clones alone and is incomplete. The sample has around 53,000 clones, roughly 89% seen once; the top ten hold less than 0.85%. J is TRBJ1-2 and V is TRBV18; D not resolved. The sequencing used CD4+ or CD8+ T cells sorted from blood, collected in a trial of the OX40 agonist ivuxolimab. The clonotype was recovered from an adult with an advanced solid tumor such as melanoma, head and neck, liver or kidney cancer. CDR3 nucleotides: TGTGCCAGCTCACCAGCCCTCGCTAACTATGGCTACACCTTC. Residues: CASSPALANYGYTF.